This T cell receptor (beta chain) was obtained from a study of cytomegalovirus exposure and HLA in healthy donors. Study-level points and caveats: Data from an earlier analysis indicated that most TCR beta V segments were productive either about 87% or about 30% of the time. Based on reports, TCR beta sequences accurately predicted HLA-A and HLA-B alleles for most subjects.

PCR used 60 Vbeta primers and 13 Jbeta primers. Sequencing used immunoSEQ multiplex PCR; TCRdb keeps in-frame clones, though not all of them. The repertoire holds over 80,000 clones, almost 80% seen once, with approximately 6% in the top ten. A remark on this clone: Its antigen is unidentified.

Germline loops: CDR1 DFQATT, CDR2 SNEGSKA (reference sequence). Deletions cut 6 bases from V and 6 bases from J, with 9 bases between. The CDR3 extends over 11 amino acids. The specimen sequenced was PBMCs. The V gene is TRBV20-1, the J gene TRBJ2-1, with D perhaps matching TRBD1 (5 bases). This receptor was taken from a female donor in good health and CMV-seronegative. CDR3: CSAFRGNEQFF. CDR3 DNA: TGCAGTGCCTTTAGGGGCAATGAGCAGTTCTTC.